A single sample gave rise to the 5 T cell receptor beta chains below, sequenced in a study of blood T cell repertoires in COVID-19. Sequenced by immunoSEQ multiplex PCR; TCRdb stores in-frame clones only, minus some. Of fewer than 120,000 clones in the sample, about 80% were seen once. Sequenced input: peripheral blood. The receptors here all came from an elderly woman with active or convalescent COVID-19.

The chain is built from TRBV29-1 and TRBJ1-1; D unclear. Trimming pared 4 bases from V and 5 bases from J, leaving 17 bases between. The CDR3 has 14 amino acids. CDR1 and CDR2 from the germline V gene are SQVTM and ANQGSEA. The CDR3 sequence is CSVGTRPPGTEAFF. CDR3 sequence (DNA): TGCAGCGTTGGTACCAGGCCGCCGGGGACTGAAGCTTTCTTT.

The gene calls are TRBV10-3 and TRBJ2-3, with 7 bases identical to TRBD1. The CDR3 is 12 residues long. The germline CDR1 and CDR2 sequences are ENHRY and SYGVKD. Trimming removed 10 bases from V and 0 bases from J; junction bases left unmatched: 1. In nucleotides, the CDR3 is TGTGCCACGACAGGGAGCACAGATACGCAGTATTTT. This translates into CATTGSTDTQYF.

This sequence joins TRBV7-9 and TRBJ2-1; 10 positions agree with TRBD2. Germline V gene data show CDR1 as SEHNR and CDR2 as FQNEAQ (reference sequence). The CDR3 loop spans 15 amino acids. Trimming at V came to 1 base and at J to 7 bases, leaving 4 bases not matched to a gene. The CDR3 spells CASSLGAGGPNEQFF. In DNA form, the CDR3 reads TGTGCCAGCAGCTTAGGAGCGGGAGGGCCGAATGAGCAGTTCTTC. Filled out from reference TRBV7-9 and TRBJ2-1, the complete variable domain reads DTGVSQNPRHKITKRGQNVTFRCDPISEHNRLYWYRQTLGQGPEFLTYFQNEAQLEKSRLLSDRFSAERPKGSFSTLEIQRTEQGDSAMYLCASSLGAGGPNEQFFGPGTRLTVL.

This chain connects TRBV19 to TRBJ2-7; 7 bases fit TRBD2. Germline trimming cut 7 bases from V and 3 bases from J; bases unmatched to any gene: 9. The CDR3 has 14 residues. CDR1 is LNHDA, CDR2 SQIVND, per germline (reference sequence). The CDR3 DNA is TGTGCCAGTAACTCACTAGCGACTTACTACGAGCAGTACTTC. It encodes CASNSLATYYEQYF. Variable domain in full (rest from reference TRBV19 and TRBJ2-7): DGGITQSPKYLFRKEGQNVTLSCEQNLNHDAMYWYRQDPGQGLRLIYYSQIVNDFQKGDIAEGYSVSREKKESFPLTVTSAQKNPTAFYLCASNSLATYYEQYFGPGTRLTVT.

The chain is built from TRBV7-6 and TRBJ1-6; 7 nucleotides align to TRBD1. The germline CDR1 and CDR2 sequences are SGHVS and FNYEAQ. The CDR3 length is 16 residues. After removal of 1 base from V and 7 bases from J, the junction contained 7 bases not matched to a gene. The CDR3 protein is CASSLEAGTANSPLHF. DNA for the CDR3: TGTGCCAGCAGCTTAGAGGCGGGGACAGCGAATTCACCCCTCCACTTT. The full variable domain, rest sourced from reference TRBV7-6 and TRBJ1-6, is GAGVSQSPRYKVTKRGQDVALRCDPISGHVSLYWYRQALGQGPEFLTYFNYEAQQDKSGLPNDRFSAERPEGSISTLTIQRTEQRDSAMYRCASSLEAGTANSPLHFGNGTRLTVT.